This T cell receptor beta chain was sequenced during a study of blood T cell repertoires in COVID-19 (dated by TCRdb to 2018 to 2020). Turning to the overall study: Samples from collaborators originated in the United States, Italy and Spain and spanned both the acute and convalescent phases of COVID-19. The prospective study material was composed of cDNA or gDNA derived from T cells, B-cell-depleted T cells, or PBMCs. Deeply sampled blood TCRbeta repertoires from subjects exposed to, actively infected with, or recovered from COVID-19 were included in the dataset. The repertoires were released in a freely available public database intended as a resource for research on the immune response to SARS-CoV-2. Samples came from the ongoing ImmuneRACE study (first 160 participants) plus 1,254 subjects from 6 global collaborators. Nearly every sample came with metadata listing a de-identified subject ID, COVID-19 status, age in years and sex. HLA class I and class II types, where available, came from metadata supplied by the sample provider rather than from assay-based typing.

Worth noting for this clone: It lacks a known antigen. Base-call qualities are not available, and no considerably larger clone is one nucleotide away.

TCRbeta CDR3 regions were amplified from genomic DNA using the immunoSEQ Assay, a bias-controlled multiplex PCR. Processing in the source paper ran as follows. Within the assay, amplification of reference gene primers was used to estimate how many nucleated cells each sample contained. To quantify the absolute abundance of each unique TCRbeta CDR3 rearrangement, sequence reads were collapsed and filtered. For each sample, productive Simpson clonality was calculated by taking the square root of Simpson's diversity index across productive rearrangements. TCRdb limited this immuneACCESS table to in-frame rearrangements with V and J called. A share of clones is missing; checked studies link under half to unresolved V genes, and the rest is unexplained. The V and J calls and the clone size are those of that table, but D and trimming were determined from the DNA. This sample has 70,000 to 90,000 clones in its table, and 85% of those were observed once. The ten largest clones represent 8.5% to 10% of the sample.

The cysteine opens and the phenylalanine closes a CDR3 of 18 amino acids. Just CDR3 DNA is preserved here, 54 bases in frame from base 1. Looking up the germline V gene yields CDR1 SGHTS and CDR2 YDEGEE. After removal of 0 bases from V and 0 bases from J, the junction retains 8 bases not matched to a gene. At one collaborating source in Seattle, patients were enrolled during active infection and were followed longitudinally through the course of disease. Collaborating institutions collected whole blood in K2EDTA tubes following their own protocols. For TCRbeta analysis, collaborators shipped samples as frozen whole blood, isolated PBMCs, or DNA extracted from either of those sample types. Results and caveats for the whole study, not just this receptor: The quantity of clinical and demographic metadata differed by source and by participant and was supplied without curation.

The receptor's source is a man aged 50 or older with COVID-19, enrolled during active disease. The sequenced sample consisted of peripheral blood. The rearrangement combines TRBV5-8 with TRBJ2-3, and 9 junctional nucleotides match TRBD2. The DNA reads as follows: TGTGCCAGCAGCTTGGGACTAGCGGAAGCCCTTAGCACAGATACGCAGTATTTT. Its translation reads: CASSLGLAEALSTDTQYF.